These 23 T cell receptor beta chains came from one sample sequenced in a study of identical twins. TCRdb itself ran the 5' RACE reads through MiXCR, one entry per CDR3 protein. The sample has a few hundred thousand distinct CDR3 sequences, roughly 13% seen once. The sample was also reused in another study, on yellow fever vaccine responses in identical twins.

Input material: memory (CD45RO+) T cells sorted from blood. The source is a woman between 18 and 30 years old in good health.

A remark on this clonotype: This may stem from a read error, because a much larger clone lies one nucleotide away. Here the CDR3 DNA reads TGTACCAGCAGGAAGAAAGAGACCCAGTACTTC. It specifies CTSRKKETQYF. The chain uses TRBV6-8 and TRBJ2-5; D uncertain. The germline CDR1 and CDR2 sequences are MNHGY and SAAAGT. The CDR3 spans 11 residues.

CDR3 DNA: TGTGCCAGCAGCTTCAGACTAGCGGGAGACACCGGGGAGCTGTTTTTT. Amino acids: CASSFRLAGDTGELFF. The chain recombines TRBV7-9 with TRBJ2-2; 12 nucleotides align to TRBD2. Germline-derived CDR1 and CDR2 are SEHNR and FQNEAQ (reference sequence). This CDR3 is built from 16 residues. V lost 3 bases and J lost 3; bases outside the gene matches: 2.

This clonotype has only a few counts. J is TRBJ1-5 and V is TRBV28; D unresolved. The ends were cut back, 2 bases at V and 2 bases at J, with 13 bases in the middle. This CDR3 comprises 16 residues. The V gene's germline CDR1 is MDHEN and CDR2 SYDVKM. CDR3 region: CASSLHPREGNQPQHF. CDR3 nucleotides: TGTGCCAGCAGTTTACATCCCCGGGAAGGCAATCAGCCCCAGCATTTT.

The J gene is TRBJ2-1, the V gene TRBV7-2; TRBD2 matches at 8 bases. The germline gives CDR1 SGHTA, CDR2 FQGNSA. V shed 4 bases, J shed 8 bases, and the junction held 13 bases outside the gene matches. This CDR3 contains 16 residues. CDR3 amino acids: CASSSRGQRGWYEQFF. The CDR3, as DNA: TGTGCCAGCAGCTCCCGAGGCCAGCGGGGGTGGTATGAGCAGTTCTTC.

This clonotype occurred a few times. V is TRBV6-2 or TRBV6-3 and J is TRBJ2-3; tentatively, D is TRBD2 (6 bases). CDR1 MNHEY and CDR2 SVGEGT come from the germline V gene. CDR3 size: 15 residues. Trimming cost V 4 bases and J 1 base, with 12 bases left between them. The CDR3 is CASSSEGLGTDTQYF. CDR3 sequence (DNA): TGTGCCAGCAGTTCGGAGGGGCTCGGCACAGATACGCAGTATTTT.

V usage is TRBV3-1 and J usage is TRBJ2-7; D gene ambiguous. Between the trimmed V and J ends, which lost 4 bases and 6 bases, there was a span of 10 bases. The CDR3 extends over 12 amino acids. CDR1 and CDR2 from the germline V gene are LGHDT and YNNKEL (reference sequence). Here the CDR3 reads CASSPRAREQYF. CDR3 nucleotide sequence: TGTGCCAGCAGCCCTCGGGCGCGCGAGCAGTACTTC.

This clonotype appeared a few times. The chain couples TRBV28 to TRBJ2-7, with D maybe TRBD1 (5 bases). V gave up 6 bases and J gave up 6 bases, with 12 bases separating them. CDR3 length: 12 residues. CDR1 MDHEN and CDR2 SYDVKM come from the germline V gene. DNA for the CDR3: TGTGCCAGCAGACCACAGGAATTCGAGCAGTACTTC. Translation: CASRPQEFEQYF. Filled out from reference TRBV28 and TRBJ2-7, the complete variable domain reads DVKVTQSSRYLVKRTGEKVFLECVQDMDHENMFWYRQDPGLGLRLIYFSYDVKMKEKGDIPEGYSVSREKKERFSLILESASTNQTSMYLCASRPQEFEQYFGPGTRLTVT.

The chain carries TRBV30 and TRBJ2-7, with D unresolved. Germline V lookup: CDR1 GTSNPN, CDR2 SVGIG (reference sequence). The V end lost 1 base, the J end lost 6 bases, and 4 bases lay between the germline ends. The CDR3 consists of 10 residues. The CDR3: CAWSGLEQYF. In DNA form, the CDR3 reads TGTGCCTGGAGTGGACTCGAGCAGTACTTC.

This rearrangement joins TRBV2 to TRBJ2-7; 8 bases match TRBD2. With 5 bases clipped from V and 5 bases from J, the junction kept 8 bases outside the gene matches. This CDR3 is built from 14 residues. Per the germline V gene, CDR1 is SNHLY and CDR2 is FYNNEI. CDR3 sequence: CASSPSGSAHEQYF. The DNA of the CDR3 is TGTGCCAGCAGTCCGAGCGGGAGTGCACACGAGCAGTACTTC.

This clonotype showed up just a few times. V gene TRBV5-6 combines with J gene TRBJ2-3; a weak D match, TRBD2 (6 bases). Trimming shortened V by 4 bases and J by 1 base, and 16 bases separated the two germline ends. Germline loops: CDR1 SGHDT, CDR2 YYEEEE. The CDR3 totals 16 residues. The CDR3 nucleotides are TGTGCCAGCAGCCGCGATATTGGGGAGGGCACAGATACGCAGTATTTT. Its translation is CASSRDIGEGTDTQYF.

This clonotype was seen only a few times. The V call is TRBV28, the J call TRBJ2-7, with D perhaps TRBD1 (6 bases). The CDR3 sequence is 14 residues long. Germline V lookup: CDR1 MDHEN, CDR2 SYDVKM. V was pared by 8 bases and J by 6 bases, with 20 bases between. This CDR3 reads CASGPTGSNLEQYF. Here the CDR3 DNA reads TGTGCCAGCGGACCCACAGGGTCCAATCTCGAGCAGTACTTC.

This clonotype has just a few counts. The V gene is TRBV20-1, the J gene TRBJ2-3; the match to TRBD1 covers 7 bases. V was pared by 6 bases and J by 0 bases, with 9 bases of the junction left unmatched. Germline V gene sequence: CDR1 DFQATT, CDR2 SNEGSKA (reference sequence). The CDR3 consists of 15 residues. The DNA for the CDR3 is TGCAGTGCAGCTGTTTTGGGACAGAGCACAGATACGCAGTATTTT. It encodes CSAAVLGQSTDTQYF.

This clonotype has a handful of counts. V and J are TRBV7-2 and TRBJ2-1, with 7 bases aligning to TRBD2. CDR3 size: 13 residues. The germline V gene encodes CDR1 SGHTA and CDR2 FQGNSA. The V and J ends lost 7 bases and 6 bases, in that order; junction bases with no gene match: 6. The CDR3 sequence: CASTQTGGNEQFF. CDR3 in DNA: TGTGCCAGCACCCAGACGGGGGGCAATGAGCAGTTCTTC.

This clonotype was detected ten times or more. J is TRBJ2-7 and V is TRBV18; 7 bases are a match to TRBD1. V shed 3 bases, J shed 3 bases, and the junction held 8 bases outside the gene matches. Germline lookup yields CDR1 KGHSH and CDR2 LQKENI. The CDR3 runs 15 residues. CDR3 amino acids: CASSPQGEPNYEQYF. CDR3 nucleotides: TGTGCCAGCTCACCCCAGGGGGAGCCTAACTACGAGCAGTACTTC.

This clonotype was detected a few times. CDR3 nucleotide sequence: TGTGCCAGCAGCCAAGACCAGTACGAGACCCAGTACTTC. This encodes CASSQDQYETQYF. The chain combines TRBV4-2 with TRBJ2-5; D unresolved. The length of the CDR3 is 13 residues. The germline V gene has CDR1 LGHNA and CDR2 YNFKEQ. V lost 0 bases, J lost 5 bases, and 7 bases lay in between.

This sequence joins TRBV29-1 and TRBJ2-3; possible D gene TRBD2, 5 bases. V was pared by 7 bases and J by 0 bases, with 14 bases between. The CDR3 extends over 14 amino acids. Germline V lookup: CDR1 SQVTM, CDR2 ANQGSEA. The CDR3 loop is CSARRERSTDTQYF. In nucleotides, the CDR3 is TGCAGCGCGCGACGGGAAAGAAGCACAGATACGCAGTATTTT.

The chain links TRBV9 to TRBJ1-6, with D unclear. The CDR3 is 16 amino acids. Germline V lookup: CDR1 SGDLS, CDR2 YYNGEE. Trimming removed 4 bases at V and 8 bases at J, with 19 bases between. The CDR3 coding sequence is TGTGCCAGCAGCACTAGCCTGGGGAAGAAGGATTCACCCCTCCACTTT. It translates to CASSTSLGKKDSPLHF. The complete variable domain, with remaining parts taken from reference TRBV9 and TRBJ1-6, reads DSGVTQTPKHLITATGQRVTLRCSPRSGDLSVYWYQQSLDQGLQFLIQYYNGEERAKGNILERFSAQQFPDLHSELNLSSLELGDSALYFCASSTSLGKKDSPLHFGNGTRLTVT.

In its sample, this clonotype was seen many times. This chain joins TRBV7-2 and TRBJ2-5; D is unresolved. This CDR3 is 13 amino acids long. V was pared by 1 base and J by 3 bases, with 6 bases between. Germline V lookup: CDR1 SGHTA, CDR2 FQGNSA. The CDR3: CASSLDWEETQYF. The CDR3 bases are TGTGCCAGCAGCTTAGATTGGGAAGAGACCCAGTACTTC.

This sequence joins TRBV20-1 and TRBJ2-1, with 11 nucleotides matching TRBD2. The germline gives CDR1 DFQATT, CDR2 SNEGSKA (reference sequence). V lost 1 base, J lost 0 bases, and 2 bases stayed unmatched. The CDR3 is 16 residues long. CDR3 residues: CSARGLAGGSYNEQFF. In DNA, the CDR3 is TGCAGTGCTAGAGGCCTAGCGGGAGGCTCCTACAATGAGCAGTTCTTC.

This clonotype was seen ten or more times. The V call is TRBV5-1, the J call TRBJ2-2; D tentatively reads TRBD1 or TRBD2 (6 bases each). CDR3 length: 18 amino acids. The ends were cut back, 2 bases at V and 6 bases at J, with 23 bases in the middle. Germline-derived CDR1 and CDR2 are SGHRS and YFSETQ. CDR3 DNA sequence: TGCGCCAGCAGCTTCCTTGCGGGGACCACAACAGGGTCCGGGGAGCTGTTTTTT. This sequence encodes CASSFLAGTTTGSGELFF.

This clonotype was counted a few times. The V call is TRBV20-1, the J call TRBJ2-7; a possible D gene is TRBD1 (7 bases). This CDR3 comprises 15 residues. Per germline, CDR1 DFQATT and CDR2 SNEGSKA (reference sequence). V gave up 0 bases and J gave up 5 bases, with 17 bases separating them. CDR3 in DNA: TGCAGTGCTAGAGATCTACAGGGGAGGTTTCACGAGCAGTACTTC. Its protein is CSARDLQGRFHEQYF.

The chain joins TRBV19 to TRBJ2-2; 8 bases agree with TRBD1. The germline V gene has CDR1 LNHDA and CDR2 SQIVND (reference sequence). The CDR3 consists of 16 residues. Trimming cost V 4 bases and J 8 bases; bases outside gene matches: 12. The CDR3, as DNA: TGTGCCAGTAGTACTCCGACAGGGGCCGTTTTTGGGGAGCTGTTTTTT. This codes for CASSTPTGAVFGELFF.

CDR3 residues: CASSLTSGGPSEQFF. DNA of the CDR3: TGTGCCAGCAGCTTGACTAGCGGGGGGCCCAGTGAGCAGTTCTTC. This chain connects TRBV7-2 to TRBJ2-1, with 13 nucleotides matching TRBD2. The V gene's germline CDR1 is SGHTA and CDR2 FQGNSA. Unmatched junction bases numbered 5, after V lost 3 bases and J lost 9 bases. The CDR3 is made up of 15 amino acids.